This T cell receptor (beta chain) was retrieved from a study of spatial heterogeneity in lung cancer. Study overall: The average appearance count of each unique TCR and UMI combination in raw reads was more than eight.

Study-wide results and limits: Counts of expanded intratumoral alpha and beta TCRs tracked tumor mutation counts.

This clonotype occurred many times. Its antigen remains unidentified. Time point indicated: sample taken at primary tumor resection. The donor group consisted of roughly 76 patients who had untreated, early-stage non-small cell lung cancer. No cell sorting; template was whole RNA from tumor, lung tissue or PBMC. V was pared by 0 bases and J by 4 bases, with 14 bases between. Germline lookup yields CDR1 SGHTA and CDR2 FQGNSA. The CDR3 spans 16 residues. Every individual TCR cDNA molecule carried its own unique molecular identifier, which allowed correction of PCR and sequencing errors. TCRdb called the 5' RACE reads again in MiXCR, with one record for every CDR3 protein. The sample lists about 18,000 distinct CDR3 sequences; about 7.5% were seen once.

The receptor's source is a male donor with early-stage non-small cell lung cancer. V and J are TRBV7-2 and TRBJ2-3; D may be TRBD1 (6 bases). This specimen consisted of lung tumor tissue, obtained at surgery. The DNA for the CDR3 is TGTGCCAGCAGCTTAGCAGGGCAGGGGCAAGCAGATACGCAGTATTTT. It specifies CASSLAGQGQADTQYF.